The 30 T cell receptor beta chains below all came from one sample that was sequenced in a study of cytomegalovirus exposure and HLA in healthy donors. 13 Jbeta primers and 60 Vbeta primers were used for the PCR. Here immunoSEQ multiplex PCR was the method, and the copy in TCRdb shows in-frame clones only, minus some. The data hold 150,000 to 200,000 clones, with over 80% observed a single time. Sequenced: PBMCs. These receptors originate from a girl aged 10-17 years in good health and CMV-seropositive.

The V call is TRBV15, the J call TRBJ2-5, with a possible D match to TRBD2 (7 bases). The CDR3 spans 16 residues. CDR1 is LNHNV, CDR2 YYDKDF, per germline (reference sequence). V dropped 5 bases and J dropped 2 bases, with 18 bases sitting between them. The CDR3 region is CATSQAGRGKQETQYF. The CDR3 DNA is TGTGCCACCAGCCAAGCAGGGAGGGGGAAACAAGAGACCCAGTACTTC.

The chain couples TRBV5-1 to TRBJ2-6, with 7 bases lining up with TRBD2. The J segment lost 0 bases and the V segment lost 4 bases, leaving 1 base of the junction unmatched. This CDR3 has 15 residues. Germline assignment: CDR1 SGHRS and CDR2 YFSETQ. CDR3 residues: CASSPGGSGANVLTF. As DNA, the CDR3 is TGCGCCAGCAGCCCGGGAGGCTCTGGGGCCAACGTCCTGACTTTC.

The chain uses TRBV11-3 and TRBJ1-5, with D unclear. The CDR3 is 17 residues long. The V end was cut by 2 bases, the J end by 0 bases, with 14 bases between. Germline assignment: CDR1 SGHNT and CDR2 YENEEA. Here the CDR3 reads CASSLRGREYSNQPQHF. The CDR3 nucleotides are TGTGCCAGCAGCTTACGGGGTAGAGAATATAGCAATCAGCCCCAGCATTTT.

The chain combines TRBV11-2 with TRBJ2-1; TRBD1 aligns across 8 bases. Germline V gene sequence: CDR1 SGHAT, CDR2 FQNNGV. The CDR3 runs 14 residues. V was clipped by 5 bases and J by 6 bases; unmatched bases: 6. In DNA, the CDR3 is TGTGCCAGCAGCGGTTTGACAGGGGCCAATGAGCAGTTCTTC. Translated, it gives CASSGLTGANEQFF.

The chain is built from TRBV28 and TRBJ2-3, with 7 bases matching TRBD2. The CDR3 covers 16 residues. With V trimmed by 8 bases and J by 8 bases, 19 bases remained unmatched. CDR1 MDHEN and CDR2 SYDVKM come from the germline V gene. CDR3 in amino acids: CASCGGTEQPGGTQYF. As DNA, the CDR3 is TGTGCCAGCTGCGGAGGGACTGAACAACCGGGAGGTACGCAGTATTTT.

V and J are TRBV28 and TRBJ1-5, with D tentatively TRBD1 (5 bases). Trimming took 5 bases from V and 7 from J, leaving 24 bases between them. The V gene's germline CDR1 is MDHEN and CDR2 SYDVKM. The CDR3 contains 17 residues. CDR3 region: CASSITRTGTPGQPQHF. The DNA for the CDR3 is TGTGCCAGCAGTATAACCAGGACGGGGACTCCGGGGCAGCCCCAGCATTTT. Variable domain in full (rest from reference TRBV28 and TRBJ1-5): DVKVTQSSRYLVKRTGEKVFLECVQDMDHENMFWYRQDPGLGLRLIYFSYDVKMKEKGDIPEGYSVSREKKERFSLILESASTNQTSMYLCASSITRTGTPGQPQHFGDGTRLSIL.

The genes are TRBV30 and TRBJ1-1; tentative D call: TRBD1 (6 bases). Between the trimmed V and J ends, which lost 2 bases and 3 bases, there was a span of 13 bases. The CDR3 is 14 amino acids. Germline CDR1 and CDR2: GTSNPN and SVGIG (reference sequence). The CDR3 DNA follows: TGTGCCTGGAGTACAGGGTTCGGGGACACTGAAGCTTTCTTT. Residues: CAWSTGFGDTEAFF.

The gene calls are TRBV28 and TRBJ2-7; 8 positions agree with TRBD1. Germline V lookup: CDR1 MDHEN, CDR2 SYDVKM. The V and J ends lost 8 bases and 4 bases, in that order; junction bases with no gene match: 10. The CDR3 is 14 residues long. CDR3 in amino acids: CASLPRTGIYEQYF. CDR3 in DNA: TGTGCCAGCCTCCCAAGGACAGGGATTTACGAGCAGTACTTC.

This clone was counted between two and nine times. This chain uses TRBV7-2 with TRBJ2-7, with D perhaps TRBD1 (5 bases). The CDR3 covers 17 residues. Trimming took off 5 bases at V and 3 bases at J, with 23 bases between the two ends. Germline assignment: CDR1 SGHTA and CDR2 FQGNSA. The CDR3, as DNA: TGTGCCAGCAGCCAAGACCCGGACAAGGGCCTCAACTACGAGCAGTACTTC. Translation: CASSQDPDKGLNYEQYF.

This sequence joins TRBV7-3 and TRBJ2-5; D possibly corresponds to TRBD2 (6 bases). Germline values: CDR1 SGHTA, CDR2 FQGTGA. The V end was cut by 5 bases, the J end by 5 bases, with 12 bases between. The CDR3 covers 13 residues. CDR3: CASSPGTGETQYF. Here the CDR3 DNA reads TGTGCCAGCAGCCCGGGGACTGGTGAGACCCAGTACTTC. The whole variable domain, filled in from reference TRBV7-3 and TRBJ2-5, reads GAGVSQTPSNKVTEKGKYVELRCDPISGHTALYWYRQSLGQGPEFLIYFQGTGAADDSGLPNDRFFAVRPEGSVSTLKIQRTERGDSAVYLCASSPGTGETQYFGPGTRLLVL.

J is TRBJ2-7 and V is TRBV29-1, with a weak D call TRBD1 (6 bases). V lost 4 bases and J 5 bases, leaving 15 bases between the germline ends. Germline V gene data show CDR1 as SQVTM and CDR2 as ANQGSEA. This CDR3 has 13 residues. The CDR3 sequence is CSVVQGLTDEQYF. The CDR3 DNA reads TGCAGCGTTGTACAGGGTTTGACGGACGAGCAGTACTTC.

The chain links TRBV4-1 to TRBJ2-5; D ambiguous. The J call may be incorrect, as the DNA end agrees better with TRBJ2-7. In germline, CDR1 is MGHRA, CDR2 YSYEKL. This CDR3 comprises 13 residues. The CDR3 protein is CASSPRNSYEQYF. In DNA, the CDR3 is TGCGCCAGCAGCCCGCGGAATAGCTACGAGCAGTACTTC.

This chain uses TRBV2 with TRBJ2-5, with a tentative D call TRBD1 (5 bases). This CDR3 region has 14 residues. V lost 5 bases and J 1 base, leaving 11 bases between the germline ends. Germline-derived CDR1 and CDR2 are SNHLY and FYNNEI. CDR3 amino acids: CASSPPDTQETQYF. The CDR3 coding sequence is TGTGCCAGCAGTCCCCCGGACACCCAAGAGACCCAGTACTTC.

This clone was counted a few times. The CDR3 protein is CATSRVGGANYGYTF. The CDR3 DNA is TGTGCCACCAGCAGAGTTGGGGGCGCCAACTATGGCTACACCTTC. The chain couples TRBV15 to TRBJ1-2; a possible D gene is TRBD1 (6 bases). The CDR3 is 15 residues long. Deletions cut 1 base from V and 2 bases from J, with 11 bases between. The germline V gene encodes CDR1 LNHNV and CDR2 YYDKDF (reference sequence).

This chain links TRBV14 with TRBJ1-1; D gene uncertain. V lost 1 base and J lost 2, with 11 bases in between. The CDR3 sequence is 15 residues long. CDR1 and CDR2 (germline): SGHDN, FVKESK. The CDR3 sequence: CASSQGVWANTEAFF. The DNA for the CDR3 is TGTGCCAGCAGCCAAGGCGTCTGGGCCAACACTGAAGCTTTCTTT.

DNA for the CDR3: TGCGCCAGCAGCTTGGCCCCCCTAGCGGGAGGAACGAATGAGCAGTTCTTC. It yields the protein CASSLAPLAGGTNEQFF. The chain is built from TRBV5-1 and TRBJ2-1, with 11 bases identical to TRBD2. Per the germline V gene, CDR1 is SGHRS and CDR2 is YFSETQ. Trimming removed 0 bases from V and 7 bases from J; junction bases left unmatched: 9. The CDR3 has 17 residues.

The V gene is TRBV6-5, the J gene TRBJ1-4, with TRBD1 as a possible D gene (5 bases). CDR3 length: 15 residues. Per germline, CDR1 MNHEY and CDR2 SVGAGI. V lost 2 bases and J 5 bases, leaving 12 bases between the germline ends. Here the CDR3 DNA reads TGTGCCAGCAGTTACGTTGGGGCCACAAATGAAAAACTGTTTTTT. Protein product: CASSYVGATNEKLFF.

This clone came up a few times. The chain has TRBV20-1 and TRBJ2-7; D uncertain. The germline V and J ends were trimmed by 7 bases and 4 bases, with 11 bases remaining between them. This CDR3 region has 11 residues. The V gene's germline CDR1 is DFQATT and CDR2 SNEGSKA (reference sequence). The CDR3 protein is CSVGSQYEQYF. In nucleotides, the CDR3 is TGCAGTGTGGGCAGCCAGTACGAGCAGTACTTC.

J is TRBJ2-3 and V is TRBV4-1; possibly TRBD2 for D (5 bases). Germline V gives CDR1 MGHRA, CDR2 YSYEKL. The CDR3 contains 15 residues. Deletions cut 3 bases from V and 0 bases from J, with 10 bases between. This CDR3 is CASSQRGGSTDTQYF. As DNA, the CDR3 is TGCGCCAGCAGCCAGCGAGGCGGGAGCACAGATACGCAGTATTTT.

The chain combines TRBV28 with TRBJ2-1; 8 bases match TRBD1. J gave up 4 bases and V 6 bases, and 2 bases lay outside the gene matches. Per germline, CDR1 MDHEN and CDR2 SYDVKM. The length of the CDR3 is 13 residues. CDR3 residues: CASRDRDYNEQFF. CDR3 DNA: TGTGCCAGCAGGGACAGGGATTACAATGAGCAGTTCTTC.

The V and J genes are TRBV7-3 and TRBJ2-7; 9 bases align to TRBD1. The V gene end was trimmed by 5 bases and the J gene end by 4 bases; junction bases not matched to a gene: 3. The CDR3 is 13 residues long. CDR1 is SGHTA and CDR2 is FQGTGA in the germline V gene. The CDR3 here is CASSPDRGYEQYF. CDR3 DNA sequence: TGTGCCAGCAGCCCCGACAGGGGGTACGAGCAGTACTTC.

The chain combines TRBV28 with TRBJ2-7, with D possibly being TRBD1 (6 bases). The V and J ends lost 4 bases and 1 base respectively, with 14 bases between them. From germline, CDR1 is MDHEN and CDR2 SYDVKM. The CDR3 totals 15 residues. The CDR3 sequence: CASSSIRDTSYEQYF. The CDR3 DNA reads as TGTGCCAGCAGTTCCATCCGGGACACTTCCTACGAGCAGTACTTC.

The gene calls are TRBV2 and TRBJ2-5; D perhaps matches TRBD2 (5 bases). The CDR3 extends over 12 amino acids. CDR1 and CDR2 (germline): SNHLY, FYNNEI. V was pared by 1 base and J by 12 bases, with 12 bases between. CDR3 protein: CASSEEVGVEYF. CDR3 DNA sequence: TGTGCCAGCAGTGAAGAGGTGGGAGTCGAGTACTTC.

This chain uses TRBV5-1 with TRBJ2-7; tentative D call: TRBD2 (5 bases). With 0 bases removed from V and 0 bases from J, the gap between germline ends came to 13 bases. The CDR3 runs to 16 residues. Germline V gene sequence: CDR1 SGHRS, CDR2 YFSETQ. The CDR3 DNA reads TGCGCCAGCAGCTTGGACTCGCGGGTATACTCCTACGAGCAGTACTTC. This sequence encodes CASSLDSRVYSYEQYF.

The chain uses TRBV14 and TRBJ2-1; no clear D gene. Germline V gene data show CDR1 as SGHDN and CDR2 as FVKESK. Trimming shortened V by 6 bases and J by 5 bases, and 11 bases separated the two germline ends. This CDR3 has 13 residues. CDR3 nucleotides: TGTGCCAGCAGACCAAGCTTCCACAATGAGCAGTTCTTC. Translation: CASRPSFHNEQFF.

The chain has TRBV30 and TRBJ1-3; D unresolved. The CDR3 has 13 residues. Germline V gene data show CDR1 as GTSNPN and CDR2 as SVGIG (reference sequence). Between the trimmed V and J ends, which lost 3 bases and 4 bases, there was a span of 10 bases. The CDR3 loop is CAWSQDQGNTIYF. The CDR3 nucleotides read TGTGCCTGGAGCCAGGATCAGGGAAACACCATATATTTT.

This chain connects TRBV11-2 to TRBJ1-2; tentatively, D is TRBD1 (5 bases). The germline V gene has CDR1 SGHAT and CDR2 FQNNGV. The V and J ends lost 6 bases and 4 bases respectively, with 21 bases between them. The CDR3 has 16 residues. CDR3 DNA: TGTGCCAGCAGGGAGGGGAGGGGATTGCGGGGCTATGGCTACACCTTC. This sequence encodes CASREGRGLRGYGYTF.

The chain joins TRBV28 to TRBJ1-2; 8 bases fit TRBD1. Germline V gene sequence: CDR1 MDHEN, CDR2 SYDVKM. The CDR3 totals 14 residues. Losses at the gene ends were 5 bases for V and 4 bases for J; bases not matched to a gene: 6. This chain's CDR3 is CASSGQTGVYGYTF. CDR3 DNA sequence: TGTGCCAGCAGTGGACAGACAGGGGTCTATGGCTACACCTTC.

The chain is built from TRBV5-1 and TRBJ2-1; 9 bases align to TRBD1. CDR1 SGHRS and CDR2 YFSETQ come from the germline V gene. Trimming removed 6 bases from V and 7 bases from J; junction bases left unmatched: 14. The CDR3 totals 16 residues. CDR3 DNA sequence: TGCGCCAGCACCGCGAACTCCGGGACAGGGTGGAATGAGCAGTTCTTC. Translation: CASTANSGTGWNEQFF.

Only one count was recorded for this clone. This chain uses TRBV6-6 with TRBJ2-5; D remains unclear. The J call may be wrong; the DNA end is better matched by TRBJ2-7. The CDR3 extends over 13 amino acids. Germline CDR1 MNHNY, CDR2 SVGAGI (reference sequence). CDR3 residues: CASSSSTLYEQYF. The CDR3 nucleotides read TGTGCCAGCAGTTCAAGTACGCTGTACGAGCAGTACTTC.